What follows are 17 T cell receptor beta chains derived from one specimen sequenced in a study of OX40 agonist ivuxolimab in advanced cancers. Here immunoSEQ multiplex PCR was the method, and the copy in TCRdb shows in-frame clones only, minus some. The sample lists 74,000 or so clones; roughly 93% were seen once. The source material was CD4+ or CD8+ T cells sorted from blood, sampled in a trial of the OX40 agonist ivuxolimab. The source of these receptors is an adult with an advanced solid tumor such as melanoma, head and neck, liver or kidney cancer.

This clone was observed once. The rearrangement joins TRBV15 to TRBJ2-7; D remains ambiguous. Germline CDR1 LNHNV, CDR2 YYDKDF (reference sequence). The length of the CDR3 is 14 residues. Trimming cost V 0 bases and J 2 bases, with 8 bases left between them. CDR3 residues: CATSREQPPYEQYF. CDR3 DNA: TGTGCCACCAGCAGAGAACAGCCGCCCTACGAGCAGTACTTC.

This clone was recorded once. The CDR3 coding sequence is TGTGCCAGCAGTTTAGGGGCTTTATACCGTGGCTACACCTTC. Protein sequence: CASSLGALYRGYTF. The chain has TRBV28 and TRBJ1-2; maybe TRBD1 (5 bases). V was cut by 2 bases and J by 7 bases, with 14 bases left in between. CDR1 is MDHEN, CDR2 SYDVKM, per germline. The CDR3 has 14 amino acids.

This clone was observed a single time. The chain carries TRBV5-4 and TRBJ1-2; 7 nucleotides align to TRBD1. Germline V CDR1 and CDR2: SGHNT, YYREEE (reference sequence). V shed 4 bases and J 6 bases; nucleotides not matched to a gene: 6. This CDR3 spans 13 amino acids. The CDR3 here is CASSRQGEDGYTF. Here the CDR3 DNA reads TGTGCCAGCAGCCGACAGGGCGAGGATGGCTACACCTTC.

A word on this clone: The same CDR3 can be traced to other DNA sequences in this sample. V usage is TRBV7-2 and J usage is TRBJ2-3; D gene uncertain. Between the trimmed V and J ends, which lost 4 bases and 4 bases, there was a span of 6 bases. Germline loops: CDR1 SGHTA, CDR2 FQGNSA. The CDR3 runs to 12 residues. CDR3 sequence: CASSSLSDTQYF. Here the CDR3 DNA reads TGTGCCAGCAGCTCTTTGTCAGATACGCAGTATTTT.

The J gene is TRBJ2-3, the V gene TRBV30, with 7 bases lining up with TRBD2. CDR3 length equals 14 residues. V shed 3 bases and J 0 bases; nucleotides not matched to a gene: 3. The germline V gene encodes CDR1 GTSNPN and CDR2 SVGIG (reference sequence). The CDR3 is CAWRLAPSTDTQYF. The DNA for the CDR3 is TGTGCCTGGAGACTAGCGCCTAGCACAGATACGCAGTATTTT.

CDR3 amino acids: CASSLGQGWPGELFF. The DNA for the CDR3 is TGTGCCAGCAGCTTGGGACAGGGCTGGCCCGGGGAGCTGTTTTTT. The chain has TRBV5-6 and TRBJ2-2, with TRBD1 identical over 7 bases. The ends lost 0 bases at V and 6 bases at J; junction bases unmatched: 5. The CDR3 spans 15 residues. Germline CDR1 reads SGHDT; CDR2 reads YYEEEE.

In the case of this clone: The junction departs from germline at one end; a sequencing error may be responsible. CDR3 coding DNA: TGTGCCAGTAGTATGGGGACTAGCGGGGTGCTGGTCTTC. Protein: CASSMGTSGVLVF. The chain uses TRBV19 and TRBJ2-1, with 13 positions matching TRBD2. Germline assignment: CDR1 LNHDA and CDR2 SQIVND (reference sequence). The CDR3 totals 13 residues.

The rearrangement joins TRBV2 to TRBJ2-7; 7 bases match TRBD1. Germline assignment: CDR1 SNHLY and CDR2 FYNNEI. The CDR3 spans 13 residues. V lost 4 bases to trimming and J lost 2 bases; unmatched junction nucleotides: 2. Written as DNA, the CDR3 is TGTGCCAGCAGTGGACAGGGAACCTACGAGCAGTACTTC. Translated, it gives CASSGQGTYEQYF.

Only one count was recorded for this clone. V usage is TRBV27 and J usage is TRBJ2-7; 7 positions agree with TRBD1. This CDR3 spans 16 amino acids. The V and J ends lost 3 bases and 1 base, in that order; junction bases with no gene match: 9. Germline-derived CDR1 and CDR2 are MNHEY and SMNVEV (reference sequence). The CDR3 nucleotides read TGTGCCAGCAGTTTCCTTTCAACAGGGGCTTCCTACGAGCAGTACTTC. Its protein is CASSFLSTGASYEQYF.

The genes are TRBV7-9 and TRBJ2-7; D is undetermined. This CDR3 comprises 11 residues. V was shortened by 5 bases and J by 4 bases, with 6 bases between the two germline ends. Per the germline V gene, CDR1 is SEHNR and CDR2 is FQNEAQ (reference sequence). The CDR3 DNA sequence: TGTGCCAGCAGCCACACTTACGAGCAGTACTTC. This sequence encodes CASSHTYEQYF.

The chain uses TRBV15 and TRBJ2-1; no definite D call. The V end was cut by 1 base, the J end by 4 bases, with 17 bases between. The CDR3 spans 17 residues. In germline, CDR1 is LNHNV, CDR2 YYDKDF (reference sequence). The CDR3 loop is CATSRVPMRALYNEQFF. The CDR3 nucleotides read TGTGCCACCAGCAGAGTGCCTATGAGAGCCCTTTACAATGAGCAGTTCTTC. The whole variable domain, filled in from reference TRBV15 and TRBJ2-1, reads DAMVIQNPRYQVTQFGKPVTLSCSQTLNHNVMYWYQQKSSQAPKLLFHYYDKDFNNEADTPDNFQSRRPNTSFCFLDIRSPGLGDTAMYLCATSRVPMRALYNEQFFGPGTRLTVL.

The rearrangement links TRBV6-6 to TRBJ1-5; D is perhaps TRBD1 (6 bases). V lost 6 bases and J lost 7, with 13 bases in between. The CDR3 is 13 amino acids. Germline lookup yields CDR1 MNHNY and CDR2 SVGAGI (reference sequence). CDR3 region: CASSSGGGQPQHF. CDR3 nucleotide sequence: TGTGCCAGCAGCTCCGGAGGGGGACAGCCCCAGCATTTT.

In its sample, this clone was seen a few times. The gene calls are TRBV11-2 and TRBJ2-5; perhaps TRBD2 as D (5 bases). In germline, CDR1 is SGHAT, CDR2 FQNNGV. Trimming took off 3 bases at V and 4 bases at J, with 6 bases between the two ends. The CDR3 extends over 12 amino acids. The CDR3 sequence is CASSFEGETQYF. The CDR3 DNA is TGTGCCAGCAGCTTCGAGGGAGAGACCCAGTACTTC.

This sequence joins TRBV7-7 and TRBJ2-2, with no clear D. The V end was cut by 1 base, the J end by 8 bases, with 11 bases between. The CDR3 sequence is 14 residues long. Germline CDR1 is SSHAT and CDR2 is FNYEAQ (reference sequence). The CDR3 sequence is CASSLEVGKGELFF. In DNA form, the CDR3 reads TGTGCCAGCAGCTTAGAGGTTGGGAAAGGGGAGCTGTTTTTT.

The rearrangement joins TRBV6-5 to TRBJ2-1, with D perhaps TRBD2 (5 bases). V was pared by 5 bases and J by 8 bases, with 13 bases between. CDR3 length equals 13 residues. Germline CDR1 is MNHEY and CDR2 is SVGAGI. The CDR3 nucleotides are TGTGCCAGCAGTACCCCTAGCAGCCATGAGCAGTTCTTC. Residues: CASSTPSSHEQFF.

The chain has TRBV25-1 and TRBJ1-3, with 7 bases that match TRBD1. Unmatched junction bases numbered 15, after V lost 3 bases and J lost 7 bases. CDR3 size: 17 residues. Germline V gene data show CDR1 as MGHDK and CDR2 as SYGVNS. CDR3 protein: CASSDPHRQGRGNTIYF. The CDR3 DNA reads as TGTGCCAGCAGTGACCCGCACAGACAGGGTAGGGGGAACACCATATATTTT.

The chain joins TRBV27 to TRBJ2-7, with 10 bases aligning to TRBD1. CDR3 size: 15 residues. Germline V gives CDR1 MNHEY, CDR2 SMNVEV (reference sequence). With 6 bases clipped from V and 4 bases from J, the junction kept 9 bases outside the gene matches. CDR3 in amino acids: CASSNHRTGGYEQYF. As DNA, the CDR3 is TGTGCCAGCAGCAACCACCGGACAGGGGGTTACGAGCAGTACTTC.